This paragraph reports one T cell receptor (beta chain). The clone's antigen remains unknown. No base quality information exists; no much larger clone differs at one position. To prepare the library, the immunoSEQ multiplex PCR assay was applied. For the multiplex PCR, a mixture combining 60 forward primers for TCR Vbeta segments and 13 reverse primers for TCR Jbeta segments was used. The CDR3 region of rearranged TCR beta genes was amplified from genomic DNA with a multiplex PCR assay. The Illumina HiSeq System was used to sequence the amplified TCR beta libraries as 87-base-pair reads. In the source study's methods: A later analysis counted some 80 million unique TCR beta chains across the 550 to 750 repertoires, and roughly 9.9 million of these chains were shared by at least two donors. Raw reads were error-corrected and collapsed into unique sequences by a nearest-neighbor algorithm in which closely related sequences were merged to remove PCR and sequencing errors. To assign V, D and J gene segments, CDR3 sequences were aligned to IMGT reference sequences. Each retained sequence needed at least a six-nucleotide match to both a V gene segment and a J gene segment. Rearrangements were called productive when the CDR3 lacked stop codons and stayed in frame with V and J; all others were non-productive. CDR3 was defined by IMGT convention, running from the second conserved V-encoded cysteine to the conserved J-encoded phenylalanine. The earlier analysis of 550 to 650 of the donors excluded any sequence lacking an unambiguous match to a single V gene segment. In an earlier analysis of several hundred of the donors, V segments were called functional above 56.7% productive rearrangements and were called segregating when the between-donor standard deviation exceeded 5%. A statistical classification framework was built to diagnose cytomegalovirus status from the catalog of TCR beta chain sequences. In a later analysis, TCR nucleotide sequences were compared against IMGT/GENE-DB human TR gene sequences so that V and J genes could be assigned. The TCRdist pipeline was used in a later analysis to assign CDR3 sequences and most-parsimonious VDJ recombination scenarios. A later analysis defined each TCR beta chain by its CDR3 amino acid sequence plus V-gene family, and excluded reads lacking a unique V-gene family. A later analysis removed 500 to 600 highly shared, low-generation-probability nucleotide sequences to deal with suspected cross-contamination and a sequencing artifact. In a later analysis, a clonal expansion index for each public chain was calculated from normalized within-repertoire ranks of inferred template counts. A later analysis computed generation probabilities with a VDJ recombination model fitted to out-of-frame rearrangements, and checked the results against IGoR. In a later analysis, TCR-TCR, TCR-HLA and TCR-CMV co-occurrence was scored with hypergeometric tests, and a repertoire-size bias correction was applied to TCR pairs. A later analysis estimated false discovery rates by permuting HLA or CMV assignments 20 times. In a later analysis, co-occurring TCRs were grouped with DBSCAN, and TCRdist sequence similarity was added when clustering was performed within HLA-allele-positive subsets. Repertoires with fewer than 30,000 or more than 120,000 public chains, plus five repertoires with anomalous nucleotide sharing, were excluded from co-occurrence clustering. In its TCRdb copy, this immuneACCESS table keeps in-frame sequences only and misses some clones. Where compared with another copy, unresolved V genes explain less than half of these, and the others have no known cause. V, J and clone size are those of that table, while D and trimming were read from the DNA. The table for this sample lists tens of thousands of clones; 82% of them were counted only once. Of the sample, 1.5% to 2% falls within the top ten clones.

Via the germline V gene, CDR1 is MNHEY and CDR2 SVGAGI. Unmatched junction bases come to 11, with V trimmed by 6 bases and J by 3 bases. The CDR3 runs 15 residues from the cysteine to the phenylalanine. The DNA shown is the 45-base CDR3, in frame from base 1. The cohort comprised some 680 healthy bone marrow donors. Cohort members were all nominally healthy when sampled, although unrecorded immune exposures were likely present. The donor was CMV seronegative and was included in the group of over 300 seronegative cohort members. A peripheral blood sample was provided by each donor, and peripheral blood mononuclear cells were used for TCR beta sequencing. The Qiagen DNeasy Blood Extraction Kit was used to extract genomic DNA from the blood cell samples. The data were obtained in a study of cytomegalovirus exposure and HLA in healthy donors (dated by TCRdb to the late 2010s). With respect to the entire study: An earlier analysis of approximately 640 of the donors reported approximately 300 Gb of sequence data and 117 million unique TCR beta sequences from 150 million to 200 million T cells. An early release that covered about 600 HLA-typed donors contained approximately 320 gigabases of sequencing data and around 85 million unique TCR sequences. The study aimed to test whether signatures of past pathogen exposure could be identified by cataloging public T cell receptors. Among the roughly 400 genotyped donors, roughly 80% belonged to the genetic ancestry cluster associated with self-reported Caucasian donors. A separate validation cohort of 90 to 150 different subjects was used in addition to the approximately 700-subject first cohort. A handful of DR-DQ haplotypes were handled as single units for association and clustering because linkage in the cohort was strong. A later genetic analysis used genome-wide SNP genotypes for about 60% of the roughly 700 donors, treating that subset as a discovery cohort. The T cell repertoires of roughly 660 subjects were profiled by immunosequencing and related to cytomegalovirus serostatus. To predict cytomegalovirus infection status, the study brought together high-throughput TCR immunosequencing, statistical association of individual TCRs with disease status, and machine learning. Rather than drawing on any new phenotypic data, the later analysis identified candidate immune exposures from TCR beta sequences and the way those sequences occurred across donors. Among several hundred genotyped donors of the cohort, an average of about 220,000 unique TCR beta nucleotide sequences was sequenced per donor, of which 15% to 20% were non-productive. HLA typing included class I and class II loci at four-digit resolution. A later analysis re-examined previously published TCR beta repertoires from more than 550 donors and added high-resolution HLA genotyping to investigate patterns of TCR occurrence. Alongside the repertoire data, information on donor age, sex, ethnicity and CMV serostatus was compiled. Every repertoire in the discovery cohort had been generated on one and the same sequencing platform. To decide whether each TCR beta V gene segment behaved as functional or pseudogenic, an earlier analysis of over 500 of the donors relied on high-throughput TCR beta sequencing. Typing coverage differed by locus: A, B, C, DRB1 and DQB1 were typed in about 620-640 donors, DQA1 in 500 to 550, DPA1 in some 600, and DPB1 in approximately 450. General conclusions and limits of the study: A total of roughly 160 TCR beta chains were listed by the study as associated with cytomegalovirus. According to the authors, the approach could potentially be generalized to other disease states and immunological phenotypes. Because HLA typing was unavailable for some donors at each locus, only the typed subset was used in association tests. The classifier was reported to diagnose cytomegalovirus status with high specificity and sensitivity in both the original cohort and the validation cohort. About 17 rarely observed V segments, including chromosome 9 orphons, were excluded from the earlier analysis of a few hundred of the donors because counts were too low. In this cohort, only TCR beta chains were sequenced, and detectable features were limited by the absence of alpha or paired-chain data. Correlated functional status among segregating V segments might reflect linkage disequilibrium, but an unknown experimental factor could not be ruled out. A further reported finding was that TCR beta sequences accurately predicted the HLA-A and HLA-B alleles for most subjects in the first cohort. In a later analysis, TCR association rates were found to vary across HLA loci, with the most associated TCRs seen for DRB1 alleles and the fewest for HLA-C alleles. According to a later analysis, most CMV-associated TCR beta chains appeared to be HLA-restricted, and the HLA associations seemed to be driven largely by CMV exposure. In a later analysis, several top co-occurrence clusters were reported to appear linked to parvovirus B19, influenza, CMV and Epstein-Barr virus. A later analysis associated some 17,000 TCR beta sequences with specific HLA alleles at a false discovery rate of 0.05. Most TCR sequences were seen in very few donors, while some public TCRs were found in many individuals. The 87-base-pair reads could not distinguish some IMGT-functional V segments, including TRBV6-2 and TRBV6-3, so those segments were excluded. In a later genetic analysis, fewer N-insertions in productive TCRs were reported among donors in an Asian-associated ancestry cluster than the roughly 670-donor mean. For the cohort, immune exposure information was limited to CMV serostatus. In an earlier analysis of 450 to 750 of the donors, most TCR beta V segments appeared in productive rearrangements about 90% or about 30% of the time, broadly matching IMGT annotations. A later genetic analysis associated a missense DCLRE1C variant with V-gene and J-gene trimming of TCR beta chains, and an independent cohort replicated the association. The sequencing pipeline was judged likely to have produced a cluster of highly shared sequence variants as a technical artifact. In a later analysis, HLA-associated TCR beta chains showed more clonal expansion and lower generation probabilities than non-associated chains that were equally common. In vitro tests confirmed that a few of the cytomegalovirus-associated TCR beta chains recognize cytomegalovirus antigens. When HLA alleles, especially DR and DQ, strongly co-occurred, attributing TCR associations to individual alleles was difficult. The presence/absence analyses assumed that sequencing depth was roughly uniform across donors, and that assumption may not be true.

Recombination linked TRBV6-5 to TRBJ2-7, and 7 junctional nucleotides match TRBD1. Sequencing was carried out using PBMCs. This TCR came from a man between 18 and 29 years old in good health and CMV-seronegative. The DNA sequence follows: TGTGCCAGCAGGCATATTCGGGACAGAGGCTACGAGCAGTACTTC. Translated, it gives CASRHIRDRGYEQYF.